The 8 T cell receptor beta chains given below trace back to one sample, sequenced in a study of regulatory T cells in long-lasting Graves disease. Time point meaning: newly diagnosed GD, antithyroid drugs for less than 3 months. Extracted RNA from PBMCs served as the source of the TCR library. For TCR beta, libraries came from iRepertoire HTBI primers and Arm-PCR of CDR3 regions. TCRdb called the multiplex PCR reads again in MiXCR, with one record for every CDR3 protein. The table lists around 500,000 distinct CDR3 sequences, roughly 16% of them singletons, with roughly 25% in the top ten. A further study also used this sample, focusing on T cells in Graves' hyperthyroidism and ophthalmopathy.

Sequencing was performed on peripheral blood mononuclear cells (PBMCs), taken at new diagnosis, from a patient treated with antithyroid drugs. All receptors derive from a woman aged 35-60 years with Graves disease.

This clonotype showed up just a few times. The V and J genes are TRBV12-3 or TRBV12-4 and TRBJ2-1; TRBD2 agrees at 7 bases. V lost 5 bases and J lost 0; bases outside the gene matches: 4. CDR3 length: 15 amino acids. CDR3 sequence reads: CASSTAGNSYNEQFF. CDR3 bases: TGTGCCAGCAGTACAGCGGGGAACTCCTACAATGAGCAGTTCTTC.

The V call is TRBV14, the J call TRBJ2-1, with a tentative D call TRBD1 (6 bases). This CDR3 comprises 17 residues. V lost 4 bases and J 5 bases, leaving 21 bases between the germline ends. Germline assignment: CDR1 SGHDN and CDR2 FVKESK. The CDR3 bases are TGTGCCAGCAGCCTACCCCTGGGCAGGGGAGTCGACAATGAGCAGTTCTTC. Residues: CASSLPLGRGVDNEQFF.

The rearrangement links TRBV20-1 to TRBJ1-1, with D possibly being TRBD1 (5 bases). The CDR3 runs 14 residues. V lost 6 bases and J 6 bases, leaving 20 bases between the germline ends. CDR1 and CDR2 from the germline V gene are DFQATT and SNEGSKA (reference sequence). The CDR3 is CSASRDLYSPEAFF. In nucleotides, the CDR3 is TGCAGTGCCAGCCGGGACCTTTATTCCCCTGAAGCTTTCTTT.

V gene TRBV7-9 combines with J gene TRBJ2-5; either TRBD1 or TRBD2 may supply D (6 bases each). CDR3 size: 16 residues. Germline CDR1 SEHNR, CDR2 FQNEAQ (reference sequence). Deletions cut 0 bases from V and 1 base from J, with 12 bases between. This CDR3 is CASSLAGGDTQETQYF. In DNA, the CDR3 is TGTGCCAGCAGCTTAGCAGGCGGGGACACCCAAGAGACCCAGTACTTC.

There are a few counts of this clonotype. CDR3 nucleotides: TGCGCCAGCAGCACCGGGACTAAAGAGACCCAGTACTTC. As protein: CASSTGTKETQYF. The chain links TRBV5-1 to TRBJ2-5; 7 nucleotides match TRBD2. Losses at the gene ends were 4 bases for V and 3 bases for J; bases not matched to a gene: 3. The germline gives CDR1 SGHRS, CDR2 YFSETQ. The CDR3 is 13 amino acids.

The table lists this clonotype with many counts. The V gene is TRBV12-3 or TRBV12-4, the J gene TRBJ2-2, with D unresolved. The length of the CDR3 is 13 residues. Deletions cut 4 bases from V and 7 bases from J, with 10 bases between. The CDR3 sequence is CASSWDRLGELFF. In DNA form, the CDR3 reads TGTGCCAGCAGTTGGGATCGCCTCGGGGAGCTGTTTTTT.

At least ten counts were recorded for this clonotype. The chain is built from TRBV28 and TRBJ1-1, with 7 bases that match TRBD1. This CDR3 comprises 14 residues. Germline V gene sequence: CDR1 MDHEN, CDR2 SYDVKM. V was pared by 8 bases and J by 5 bases, with 11 bases of the junction left unmatched. The DNA for the CDR3 is TGTGCCAGCGGGGGAAATGCAGGGGGGACTGAAGCTTTCTTT. This codes for CASGGNAGGTEAFF.

Ten or more counts support this clonotype. This chain connects TRBV6-5 to TRBJ1-5; 8 positions agree with TRBD1. The CDR3 has 19 residues. V was clipped by 2 bases and J by 3 bases; unmatched bases: 15. CDR1 and CDR2 from the germline V gene are MNHEY and SVGAGI. The CDR3 DNA is TGTGCCAGCAGTTACACTATAACTAAGACAGGGGCGTTCAATCAGCCCCAGCATTTT. It yields the protein CASSYTITKTGAFNQPQHF.